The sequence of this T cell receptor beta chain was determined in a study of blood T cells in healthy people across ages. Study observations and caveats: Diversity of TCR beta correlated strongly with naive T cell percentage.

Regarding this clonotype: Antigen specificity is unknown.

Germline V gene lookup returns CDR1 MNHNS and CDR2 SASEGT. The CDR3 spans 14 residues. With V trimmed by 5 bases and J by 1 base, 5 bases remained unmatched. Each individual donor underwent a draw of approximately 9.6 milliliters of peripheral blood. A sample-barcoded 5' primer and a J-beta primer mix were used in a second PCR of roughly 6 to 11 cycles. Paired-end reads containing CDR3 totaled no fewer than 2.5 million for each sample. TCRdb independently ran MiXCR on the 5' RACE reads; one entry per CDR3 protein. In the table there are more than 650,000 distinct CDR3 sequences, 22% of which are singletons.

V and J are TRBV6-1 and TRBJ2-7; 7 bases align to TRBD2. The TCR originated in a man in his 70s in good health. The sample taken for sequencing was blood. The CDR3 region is CASSKGGGSYEQYF. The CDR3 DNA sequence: TGTGCCAGCAGTAAGGGCGGGGGATCCTACGAGCAGTACTTC.